The TCR beta chain described here comes from a study of cytotoxic CD8 clonotypes in ibrutinib-treated CLL. Overall study context: After a median roughly 12 months on treatment (6 to 36), response samples were drawn.

Here immunoSEQ multiplex PCR was the method, and the copy in TCRdb shows in-frame clones only, minus some. The sample holds fewer than 55,000 clones; about 50% are singletons and the top ten take 25% to 35%. The V end lost 4 bases, the J end lost 4 bases, and 12 bases lay between the germline ends. Germline loops: CDR1 SGHKS, CDR2 YYEKEE (reference sequence). This CDR3 contains 14 residues. The source material was PBMCs, sampled after 24 months of ibrutinib treatment. The V and J genes are TRBV5-5 and TRBJ1-5, with TRBD1 as a possible D gene (5 bases). The receptor was isolated from a human donor with chronic lymphocytic leukemia. In DNA form, the CDR3 reads TGTGCCAGCAGCCCCGGGACTCCGAATCAGCCCCAGCATTTT. Translated: CASSPGTPNQPQHF.